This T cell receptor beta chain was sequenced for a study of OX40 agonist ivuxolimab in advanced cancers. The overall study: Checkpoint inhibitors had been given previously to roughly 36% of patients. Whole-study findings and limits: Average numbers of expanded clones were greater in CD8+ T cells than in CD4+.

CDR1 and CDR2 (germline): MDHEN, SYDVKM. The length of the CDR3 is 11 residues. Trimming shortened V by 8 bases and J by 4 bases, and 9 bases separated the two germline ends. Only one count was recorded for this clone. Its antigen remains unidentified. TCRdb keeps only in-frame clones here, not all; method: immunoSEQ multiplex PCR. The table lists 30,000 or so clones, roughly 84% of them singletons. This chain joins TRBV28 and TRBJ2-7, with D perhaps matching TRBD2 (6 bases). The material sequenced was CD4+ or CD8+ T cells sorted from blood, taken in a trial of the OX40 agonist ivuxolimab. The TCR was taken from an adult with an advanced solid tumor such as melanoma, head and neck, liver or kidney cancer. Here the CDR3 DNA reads TGTGCCAGCGTAGCGGCGTACGAGCAGTACTTC. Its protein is CASVAAYEQYF.